Each of the 29 T cell receptor beta chains below was sequenced from the same sample in a study of graft-versus-host responses after intestinal transplantation. Some clones are missing from TCRdb's copy, which holds only in-frame ones; the method was immunoSEQ multiplex PCR. The sample includes approximately 79,000 clones, roughly 80% seen only once; the top ten take approximately 0.78%. The antigens these receptors bind are not known. The sample consisted of unstimulated CD4+ T cells sorted from spleen or lymph node cells, taken before intestinal transplant. The source of these receptors is a human donor who received an intestinal transplant.

The chain employs TRBV5-6 and TRBJ1-3, with TRBD1 identical over 7 bases. The CDR3 runs 18 residues. In germline, CDR1 is SGHDT, CDR2 YYEEEE. The V and J ends lost 5 bases and 3 bases, in that order; junction bases with no gene match: 17. The CDR3 sequence: CASSPPPGGGYFGNTIYF. Written as DNA, the CDR3 is TGTGCCAGCAGTCCGCCCCCCGGAGGGGGCTATTTTGGAAACACCATATATTTT. The variable domain in full, with the rest retrieved from reference TRBV5-6 and TRBJ1-3, is DAGVTQSPTHLIKTRGQQVTLRCSPKSGHDTVSWYQQALGQGPQFIFQYYEEEERQRGNFPDRFSGHQFPNYSSELNVNALLLGDSALYLCASSPPPGGGYFGNTIYFGEGSWLTVV.

The rearrangement links TRBV5-1 to TRBJ1-6; the match to TRBD1 covers 8 bases. The CDR3 consists of 14 residues. Germline CDR1 and CDR2: SGHRS and YFSETQ. Trimming cost V 1 base and J 7 bases; bases outside gene matches: 1. CDR3 coding DNA: TGCGCCAGCAGCTTGTCAGGGGGCAATTCACCCCTCCACTTT. Translated, it gives CASSLSGGNSPLHF.

The chain is built from TRBV29-1 and TRBJ1-2; 8 positions match TRBD1. J lost 4 bases, V lost 0 bases, and 4 bases had no gene match. The germline V gene encodes CDR1 SQVTM and CDR2 ANQGSEA. The CDR3 runs 14 residues. CDR3 sequence (DNA): TGCAGCGTTGAAGATCAGGGGGCAGGCTATGGCTACACCTTC. This encodes CSVEDQGAGYGYTF.

This clone occurred once. The CDR3 nucleotides are TGTGCCAGCAGTCCCCCCCAGGGTTCCTCTGGAAACACCATATATTTT. Protein product: CASSPPQGSSGNTIYF. This chain joins TRBV28 and TRBJ1-3; a weak D match, TRBD1 (5 bases). V dropped 5 bases and J dropped 0 bases, with 14 bases sitting between them. Germline V CDR1 and CDR2: MDHEN, SYDVKM. The CDR3 covers 16 residues.

The chain recombines TRBV19 with TRBJ1-3, with 7 bases aligning to TRBD1. The CDR3 consists of 16 residues. Unmatched junction bases numbered 9, after V lost 7 bases and J lost 0 bases. Germline assignment: CDR1 LNHDA and CDR2 SQIVND (reference sequence). The CDR3 protein is CASIPLAGGSGNTIYF. The CDR3 DNA is TGTGCCAGTATACCCCTTGCAGGGGGCTCTGGAAACACCATATATTTT.

The rearrangement joins TRBV11-2 to TRBJ2-3; D is ambiguous. V dropped 1 base and J dropped 1 base, with 3 bases sitting between them. This CDR3 spans 13 amino acids. CDR1 SGHAT and CDR2 FQNNGV come from the germline V gene. Here the CDR3 reads CASSLAGTDTQYF. For the CDR3, the DNA is TGTGCCAGCAGCTTAGCGGGCACAGATACGCAGTATTTT.

This clone was recorded a few times. The chain employs TRBV23-1 and TRBJ1-6, with 9 bases identical to TRBD1. TRBV23-1 is sorted into the ORF group, with uncertain function. V lost 6 bases and J lost 5; bases outside the gene matches: 8. This CDR3 comprises 16 residues. CDR3 amino acids: CASRLRDRDNNSPLHF. The CDR3 DNA reads as TGCGCCAGCAGACTCCGGGACAGGGACAATAATTCACCCCTCCACTTT.

This clone was seen more than once but under ten times. V and J are TRBV5-1 and TRBJ2-1; 9 bases are a match to TRBD2. The trim removed 0 bases at V and 8 bases at J, leaving 6 bases unmatched. CDR1 and CDR2 (germline): SGHRS, YFSETQ. The CDR3 runs to 15 residues. Here the CDR3 DNA reads TGCGCCAGCAGCTTGGGCGGGAGGGCCAACTATGAGCAGTTCTTC. Translation: CASSLGGRANYEQFF.

V and J are TRBV28 and TRBJ2-1; 10 bases fit TRBD2. CDR3 length: 14 residues. The V segment lost 6 bases and the J segment 8 bases; nucleotides outside the gene matches: 7. From germline, CDR1 is MDHEN and CDR2 SYDVKM. CDR3: CASRSGGATYEQFF. The DNA for the CDR3 is TGTGCCAGCAGGAGCGGGGGGGCTACATATGAGCAGTTCTTC.

The rearrangement joins TRBV6-6 to TRBJ2-7, with a possible D match to TRBD1 (6 bases). V lost 5 bases and J 3 bases, leaving 8 bases between the germline ends. This CDR3 comprises 12 residues. The germline V gene has CDR1 MNHNY and CDR2 SVGAGI (reference sequence). The CDR3 protein is CASSKQGYEQYF. The CDR3, as DNA: TGTGCCAGCAGTAAACAGGGCTACGAGCAGTACTTC.

The chain couples TRBV5-1 to TRBJ2-7; 7 nucleotides line up with TRBD1. Germline CDR1 and CDR2: SGHRS and YFSETQ. Trimming took 0 bases from V and 3 from J; bases not matched to a gene: 3. The CDR3 loop spans 14 amino acids. For the CDR3, the DNA is TGCGCCAGCAGCTTGGTGGGACAGAACTACGAGCAGTACTTC. Translating it yields CASSLVGQNYEQYF.

This chain links TRBV4-1 with TRBJ2-1; TRBD1 might be the D (5 bases). The CDR3 runs 15 residues. Germline V CDR1 and CDR2: MGHRA, YSYEKL. The germline V and J ends were trimmed by 2 bases and 2 bases, with 10 bases remaining between them. The DNA for the CDR3 is TGCGCCAGCAGCCAAAGGGGCGTAACCTACAATGAGCAGTTCTTC. It is translated as CASSQRGVTYNEQFF.

The rearrangement links TRBV7-7 to TRBJ2-3; 8 nucleotides line up with TRBD2. With V trimmed by 5 bases and J by 2 bases, 9 bases remained unmatched. Germline V gives CDR1 SSHAT, CDR2 FNYEAQ (reference sequence). This CDR3 region has 16 residues. CDR3 sequence (DNA): TGTGCCAGCAGCCCCCTGCGGCGGGGGGACACAGATACGCAGTATTTT. Amino acids: CASSPLRRGDTDTQYF. Variable domain in full (rest from reference TRBV7-7 and TRBJ2-3): GAGVSQSPRYKVTKRGQDVTLRCDPISSHATLYWYQQALGQGPEFLTYFNYEAQPDKSGLPSDRFSAERPEGSISTLTIQRTEQRDSAMYRCASSPLRRGDTDTQYFGPGTRLTVL.

The V call is TRBV5-6, the J call TRBJ2-5; possibly TRBD2 for D (5 bases). Per germline, CDR1 SGHDT and CDR2 YYEEEE. V was trimmed by 4 bases and J by 4 bases, leaving 14 bases between them. CDR3 length: 14 residues. The CDR3 protein is CASSLAAGGETQYF. CDR3 coding DNA: TGTGCCAGCAGCCTTGCGGCAGGAGGAGAGACCCAGTACTTC.

In this sample, this clone turned up once. The chain has TRBV28 and TRBJ1-5, with D perhaps matching TRBD1 (5 bases). CDR1 and CDR2 from the germline V gene are MDHEN and SYDVKM. The CDR3 runs 11 residues. Trimming removed 6 bases from V and 12 bases from J, with 12 bases in between. The CDR3 is CASSRQFLQHF. CDR3 coding DNA: TGTGCCAGCAGCCGACAGTTCCTCCAGCATTTT.

V is TRBV28 and J is TRBJ2-5, with 11 bases lining up with TRBD2. Germline CDR1 is MDHEN and CDR2 is SYDVKM. The CDR3 runs 14 residues. Losses at the gene ends were 6 bases for V and 2 bases for J; bases not matched to a gene: 2. The DNA for the CDR3 is TGTGCCAGCAGAAGACTAGCGGGACAAGAGACCCAGTACTTC. Encoded protein: CASRRLAGQETQYF.

This clone was detected a few times. The J gene is TRBJ2-7, the V gene TRBV6-1, with TRBD1 matching 11 bases. Trimming cost V 3 bases and J 12 bases; bases outside gene matches: 13. CDR3 length equals 15 residues. In germline, CDR1 is MNHNS, CDR2 SASEGT. The CDR3 bases are TGTGCCAGCAGTGAGGCCCGGACAGGGGGCGCTTATCGGTACTTC. Translation: CASSEARTGGAYRYF.

This clone appeared a few times. V gene TRBV29-1 combines with J gene TRBJ1-2, with 7 nucleotides matching TRBD1. Looked up from germline, CDR1 is SQVTM and CDR2 is ANQGSEA. The CDR3 is made up of 12 amino acids. After removal of 6 bases from V and 4 bases from J, the junction contained 5 bases not matched to a gene. Written as DNA, the CDR3 is TGCAGCGTGTCCGGGACAGCCTATGGCTACACCTTC. Translated: CSVSGTAYGYTF.

V gene TRBV30 combines with J gene TRBJ2-7, with D possibly TRBD1 on 5 matching bases. The ends were cut back, 0 bases at V and 2 bases at J, with 20 bases in the middle. The CDR3 spans 17 residues. Germline CDR1 reads GTSNPN; CDR2 reads SVGIG (reference sequence). The CDR3 region is CAWSVEQQAPGAYEQYF. CDR3 in DNA: TGTGCCTGGAGTGTAGAGCAACAGGCGCCAGGTGCCTACGAGCAGTACTTC. Full variable domain (remainder filled in from reference TRBV30 and TRBJ2-7): SQTIHQWPATLVQPVGSPLSLECTVEGTSNPNLYWYRQAAGRGLQLLFYSVGIGQISSEVPQNLSASRPQDRQFILSSKKLLLSDSGFYLCAWSVEQQAPGAYEQYFGPGTRLTVT.

The V and J genes are TRBV19 and TRBJ2-2; D is undetermined. The CDR3 runs to 15 residues. Germline-derived CDR1 and CDR2 are LNHDA and SQIVND (reference sequence). V lost 3 bases and J lost 0, with 8 bases in between. CDR3 amino acids: CASSMRWTNTGELFF. The CDR3 region has the DNA TGTGCCAGTAGTATGAGGTGGACGAACACCGGGGAGCTGTTTTTT.

The genes are TRBV6-6 and TRBJ1-2, with D unclear. The germline V gene has CDR1 MNHNY and CDR2 SVGAGI (reference sequence). With 2 bases removed from V and 6 bases from J, the gap between germline ends came to 7 bases. This CDR3 region has 12 residues. The CDR3 region has the DNA TGTGCCAGCAGTTACACCGGGGATGGCTACACCTTC. This encodes CASSYTGDGYTF.

The CDR3 sequence: CATGLAGGGDTQYF. CDR3 coding DNA: TGTGCCACTGGACTAGCGGGGGGAGGGGATACGCAGTATTTT. The chain joins TRBV10-3 to TRBJ2-3, with 14 bases lining up with TRBD2. In germline, CDR1 is ENHRY, CDR2 SYGVKD. The CDR3 has 14 amino acids. With 10 bases clipped from V and 6 bases from J, the junction kept 6 bases outside the gene matches.

V gene TRBV13 combines with J gene TRBJ2-6; tentatively, D is TRBD2 (6 bases). The CDR3 covers 17 residues. Per germline, CDR1 PRHDT and CDR2 FYEKMQ (reference sequence). The V and J ends lost 5 bases and 4 bases respectively, with 18 bases between them. The CDR3: CASSDGGRSFGANVLTF. The DNA for the CDR3 is TGTGCCAGCAGCGATGGTGGGAGGAGTTTCGGGGCCAACGTCCTGACTTTC.

The chain joins TRBV7-2 to TRBJ2-7; 7 bases agree with TRBD1. This CDR3 is 14 amino acids long. Germline-derived CDR1 and CDR2 are SGHTA and FQGNSA. V shed 4 bases, J shed 6 bases, and the junction held 9 bases outside the gene matches. CDR3 nucleotides: TGTGCCAGCAGCTCCCCCATTACAGGGGTCGAGCAGTACTTC. It yields the protein CASSSPITGVEQYF. Full variable domain (remainder filled in from reference TRBV7-2 and TRBJ2-7): GAGVSQSPSNKVTEKGKDVELRCDPISGHTALYWYRQSLGQGLEFLIYFQGNSAPDKSGLPSDRFSAERTGGSVSTLTIQRTQQEDSAVYLCASSSPITGVEQYFGPGTRLTVT.

This clone appeared a few times. A junction boundary mismatches the germline segment, possibly from a read error. The rearrangement uses TRBV7-7 and TRBJ2-2; possibly TRBD2 for D (5 bases). CDR1 is SSHAT and CDR2 is FNYEAQ in the germline V gene (reference sequence). The CDR3 has 14 residues. CDR3 loop: CASSLARNTGELFF. The CDR3, as DNA: TGTGCTAGCAGCTTAGCGCGGAACACCGGGGAGCTGTTTTTT. Drawing the rest from reference TRBV7-7 and TRBJ2-2, the complete variable domain is GAGVSQSPRYKVTKRGQDVTLRCDPISSHATLYWYQQALGQGPEFLTYFNYEAQPDKSGLPSDRFSAERPEGSISTLTIQRTEQRDSAMYRCASSLARNTGELFFGEGSRLTVL.

The chain joins TRBV28 to TRBJ1-3; D is uncertain. CDR1 and CDR2 (germline): MDHEN, SYDVKM. The V gene lost 3 bases and the J gene lost 10 bases, with 13 bases spanning the gap. This CDR3 is 13 amino acids long. The CDR3, as DNA: TGTGCCAGCAGTTTTAATCTCGGGATGACCATATATTTT. Translated, it gives CASSFNLGMTIYF.

The chain links TRBV23-1 to TRBJ2-7; D is unclear. TRBV23-1 is given ORF status, its function remaining uncertain. With 7 bases removed from V and 8 bases from J, the gap between germline ends came to 9 bases. This CDR3 spans 10 amino acids. The CDR3 region has the DNA TGCGCCAGCACCCTGGCACAGCAGTACTTC. Encoded protein: CASTLAQQYF.

The rearrangement links TRBV4-1 to TRBJ2-7; tentatively, D is TRBD2 (7 bases). The CDR3 extends over 15 amino acids. Deletions cut 2 bases from V and 3 bases from J, with 14 bases between. Germline assignment: CDR1 MGHRA and CDR2 YSYEKL. The CDR3 sequence is CASSQKGGRDYEQYF. The CDR3 nucleotides read TGCGCCAGCAGCCAAAAGGGGGGGAGGGACTACGAGCAGTACTTC.

In its sample, this clone was seen a few times. The rearrangement joins TRBV5-1 to TRBJ2-3; 9 nucleotides line up with TRBD1. CDR1 and CDR2 from the germline V gene are SGHRS and YFSETQ. V trimming: 4 bases; J trimming: 1 base; junction bases outside the gene matches: 4. This CDR3 spans 15 amino acids. In nucleotides, the CDR3 is TGCGCCAGCAGCCAGCGGACAGGGGGCACAGATACGCAGTATTTT. Translating gives CASSQRTGGTDTQYF.